Described below is a single T cell receptor beta chain sequence and its context. The V end was cut by 4 bases, the J end by 7 bases, with 17 bases between. Germline CDR1 reads SGHRS; CDR2 reads YFSETQ. This CDR3 contains 14 residues. This sample stems from a study of shared clonotypes between healthy human individuals. The repertoire was sequenced with immunoSEQ multiplex PCR; TCRdb's copy has only in-frame clones and lacks some. The table has approximately 2,200,000 clones, approximately 94% seen once. Terminally differentiated effector memory CD45RA+ cells were excluded from the naive CD8 cells, which were CD45RO-negative and positively selected for CCR7.

Sequenced input: naive CD8+ T cells from PBMCs. The sequence derives from a man between 18 and 35 years old in good health. Some clones in this sample may be carry-over from other donors' samples. This rearrangement joins TRBV5-1 to TRBJ1-1; perhaps TRBD1 as D (6 bases). CDR3 in amino acids: CASSLSGGPFEAFF. In nucleotides, the CDR3 is TGCGCCAGCAGCCTCAGCGGGGGGCCCTTTGAAGCTTTCTTT.